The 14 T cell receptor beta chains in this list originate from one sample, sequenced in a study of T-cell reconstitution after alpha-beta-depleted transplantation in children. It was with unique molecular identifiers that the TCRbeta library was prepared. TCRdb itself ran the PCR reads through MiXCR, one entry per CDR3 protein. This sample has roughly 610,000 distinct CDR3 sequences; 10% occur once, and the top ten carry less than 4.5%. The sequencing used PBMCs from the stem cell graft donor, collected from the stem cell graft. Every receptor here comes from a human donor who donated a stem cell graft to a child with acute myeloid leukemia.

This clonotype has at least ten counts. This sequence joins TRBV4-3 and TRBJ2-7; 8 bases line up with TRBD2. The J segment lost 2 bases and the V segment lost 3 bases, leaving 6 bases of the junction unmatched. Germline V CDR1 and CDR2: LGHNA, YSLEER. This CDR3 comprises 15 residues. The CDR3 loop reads CASSQDREGAYEQYF. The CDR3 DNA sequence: TGCGCCAGCAGCCAGGATCGGGAGGGGGCCTACGAGCAGTACTTC.

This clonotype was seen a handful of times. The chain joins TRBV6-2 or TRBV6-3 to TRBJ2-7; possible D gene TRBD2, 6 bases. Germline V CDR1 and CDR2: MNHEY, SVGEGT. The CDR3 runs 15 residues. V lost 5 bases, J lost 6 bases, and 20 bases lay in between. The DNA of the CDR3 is TGTGCCAGCAGTCGCCTCCGGGAGACAACCTCCGAGCAGTACTTC. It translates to CASSRLRETTSEQYF.

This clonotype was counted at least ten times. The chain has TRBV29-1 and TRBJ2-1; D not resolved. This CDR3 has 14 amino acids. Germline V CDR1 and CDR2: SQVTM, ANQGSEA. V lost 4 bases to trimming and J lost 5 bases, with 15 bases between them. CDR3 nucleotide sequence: TGCAGCGTTGGGGCCCTTTATGGCGACAATGAGCAGTTCTTC. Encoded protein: CSVGALYGDNEQFF.

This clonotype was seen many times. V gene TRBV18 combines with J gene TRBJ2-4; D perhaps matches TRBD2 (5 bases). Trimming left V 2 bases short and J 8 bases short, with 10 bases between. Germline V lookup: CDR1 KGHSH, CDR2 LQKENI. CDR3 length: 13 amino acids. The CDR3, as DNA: TGTGCCAGCTCACCATCCCGGGAAGACATTCAGTACTTC. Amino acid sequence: CASSPSREDIQYF.

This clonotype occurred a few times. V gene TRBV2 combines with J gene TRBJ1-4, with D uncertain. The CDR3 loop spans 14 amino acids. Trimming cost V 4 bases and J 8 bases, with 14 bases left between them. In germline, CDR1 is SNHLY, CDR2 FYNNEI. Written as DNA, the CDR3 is TGTGCCAGCAGTGTGGCCTTGCCGGGGGAAAAACTGTTTTTT. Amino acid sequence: CASSVALPGEKLFF.

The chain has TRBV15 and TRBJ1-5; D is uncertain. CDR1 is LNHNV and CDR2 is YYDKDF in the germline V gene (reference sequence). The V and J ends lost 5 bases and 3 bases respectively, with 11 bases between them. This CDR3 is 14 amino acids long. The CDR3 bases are TGTGCCACCAGCTGGGGAAAAGTCAATCAGCCCCAGCATTTT. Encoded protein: CATSWGKVNQPQHF.

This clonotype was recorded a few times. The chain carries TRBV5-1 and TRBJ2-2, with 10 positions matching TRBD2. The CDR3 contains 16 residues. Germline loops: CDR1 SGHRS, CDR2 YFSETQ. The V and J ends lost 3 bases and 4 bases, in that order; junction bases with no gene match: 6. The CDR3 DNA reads TGCGCCAGCAGCTCCGAGCGGGAGGGCCCCACCGGGGAGCTGTTTTTT. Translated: CASSSEREGPTGELFF.

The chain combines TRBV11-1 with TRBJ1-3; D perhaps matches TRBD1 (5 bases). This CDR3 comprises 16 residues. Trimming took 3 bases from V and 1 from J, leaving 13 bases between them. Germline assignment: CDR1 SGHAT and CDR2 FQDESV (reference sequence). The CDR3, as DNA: TGTGCCAGCAGCTTTGGGACCTTCCGATCTGGAAACACCATATATTTT. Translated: CASSFGTFRSGNTIYF.

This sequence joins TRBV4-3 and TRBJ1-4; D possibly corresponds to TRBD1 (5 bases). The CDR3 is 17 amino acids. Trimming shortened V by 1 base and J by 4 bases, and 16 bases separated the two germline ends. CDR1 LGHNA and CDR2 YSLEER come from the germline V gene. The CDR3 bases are TGCGCCAGCAGCCAAGCCATCGGGGCTAGGGGTAATGAAAAACTGTTTTTT. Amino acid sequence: CASSQAIGARGNEKLFF.

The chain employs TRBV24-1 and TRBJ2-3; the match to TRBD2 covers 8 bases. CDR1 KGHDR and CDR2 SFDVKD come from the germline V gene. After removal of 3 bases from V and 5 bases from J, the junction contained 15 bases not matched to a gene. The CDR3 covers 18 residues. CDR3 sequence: CATSDQSPGLDRQDTQYF. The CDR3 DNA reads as TGTGCCACCAGTGATCAATCCCCGGGACTAGATAGGCAAGATACGCAGTATTTT.

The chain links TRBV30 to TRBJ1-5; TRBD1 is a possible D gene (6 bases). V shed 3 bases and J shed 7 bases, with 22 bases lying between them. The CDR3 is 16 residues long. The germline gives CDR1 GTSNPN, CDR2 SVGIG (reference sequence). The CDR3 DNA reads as TGTGCCTGGAGGGAGGGTGTCGGGGGCGCAAGACAGCCCCAGCATTTT. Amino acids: CAWREGVGGARQPQHF. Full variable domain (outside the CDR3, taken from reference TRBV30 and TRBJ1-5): SQTIHQWPATLVQPVGSPLSLECTVEGTSNPNLYWYRQAAGRGLQLLFYSVGIGQISSEVPQNLSASRPQDRQFILSSKKLLLSDSGFYLCAWREGVGGARQPQHFGDGTRLSIL.

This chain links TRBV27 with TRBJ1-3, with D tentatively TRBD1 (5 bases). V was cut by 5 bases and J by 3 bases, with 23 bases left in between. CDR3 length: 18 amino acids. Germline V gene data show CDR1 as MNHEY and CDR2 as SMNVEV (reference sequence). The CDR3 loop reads CASSARRGVEGLGNTIYF. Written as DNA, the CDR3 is TGTGCCAGCAGTGCCCGCCGAGGGGTTGAGGGACTTGGAAACACCATATATTTT.

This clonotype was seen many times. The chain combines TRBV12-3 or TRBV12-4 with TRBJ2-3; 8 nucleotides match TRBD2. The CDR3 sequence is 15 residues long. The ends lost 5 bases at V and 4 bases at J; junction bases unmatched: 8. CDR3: CASSNKRELADTQYF. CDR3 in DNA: TGTGCCAGCAGTAACAAGCGGGAGTTGGCAGATACGCAGTATTTT.

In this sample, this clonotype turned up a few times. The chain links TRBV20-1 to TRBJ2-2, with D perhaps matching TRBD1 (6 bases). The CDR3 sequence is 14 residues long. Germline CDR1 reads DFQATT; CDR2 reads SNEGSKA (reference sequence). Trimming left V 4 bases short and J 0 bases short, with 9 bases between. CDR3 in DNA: TGCAGTGCTATGGACAGTGCGAACACCGGGGAGCTGTTTTTT. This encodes CSAMDSANTGELFF.